This TCR beta chain was captured in a study of T-cell reconstitution after alpha-beta-depleted transplantation in children. This clonotype was counted ten times or more. Trimming shortened V by 6 bases and J by 3 bases, and 9 bases separated the two germline ends. Germline V gives CDR1 SGHRS, CDR2 YFSETQ. The CDR3 runs to 12 residues. Preparation of the TCRbeta library involved a method that used unique molecular identifiers. TCRdb redid the calling of the PCR reads with MiXCR, one entry per CDR3 protein. The sample shows a few hundred thousand distinct CDR3 sequences, roughly 9% of them seen only once.

This sequence joins TRBV5-1 and TRBJ1-1; D not certain. Material: PBMCs from the stem cell graft donor, obtained from the stem cell graft. The TCR sequence derives from a human donor who donated a stem cell graft to a child with acute lymphoblastic leukemia. The CDR3 nucleotides are TGCGCCAGCAAGACTGCGGACACTGAAGCTTTCTTT. It is translated as CASKTADTEAFF.